A single T cell receptor beta chain is shown here with its context. Trimming cost V 0 bases and J 9 bases, with 7 bases left between them. The germline gives CDR1 DFQATT, CDR2 SNEGSKA (reference sequence). The length of the CDR3 is 11 residues. Data came from immunoSEQ multiplex PCR; TCRdb stores just in-frame clones and leaves some out. Among about 50,000 clones listed, approximately 84% were seen once. The sample belongs to a study of blood T cell repertoires in COVID-19. Sequenced sample: peripheral blood. The V gene is TRBV20-1, the J gene TRBJ2-3, with D tentatively TRBD1 (6 bases). This TCR came from a man aged 70-80 years with acute or convalescent COVID-19. The CDR3 sequence: CSARDGGTQYF. The CDR3 coding sequence is TGCAGTGCTAGAGATGGGGGCACGCAGTATTTT.